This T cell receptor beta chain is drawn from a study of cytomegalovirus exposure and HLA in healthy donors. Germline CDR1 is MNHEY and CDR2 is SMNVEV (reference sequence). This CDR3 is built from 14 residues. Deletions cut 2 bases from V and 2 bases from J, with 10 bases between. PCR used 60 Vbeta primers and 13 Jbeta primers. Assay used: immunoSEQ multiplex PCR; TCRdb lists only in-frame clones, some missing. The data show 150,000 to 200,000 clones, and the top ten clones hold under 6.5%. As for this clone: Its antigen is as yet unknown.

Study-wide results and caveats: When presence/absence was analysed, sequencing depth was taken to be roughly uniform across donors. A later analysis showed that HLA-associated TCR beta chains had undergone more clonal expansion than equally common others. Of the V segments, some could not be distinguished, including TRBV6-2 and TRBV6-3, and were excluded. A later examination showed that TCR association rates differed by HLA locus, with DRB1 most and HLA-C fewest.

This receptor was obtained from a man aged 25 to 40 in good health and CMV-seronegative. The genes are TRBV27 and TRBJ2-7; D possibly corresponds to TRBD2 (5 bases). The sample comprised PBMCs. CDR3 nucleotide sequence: TGTGCCAGCAGTTTACCGGGGAGCCCCTACGAGCAGTACTTC. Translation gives CASSLPGSPYEQYF.